One sample yielded the 15 T cell receptor beta chains listed below, sequenced in a study of T cell repertoires in cytomegalovirus infection. TCRdb recomputed calls from the reads with MiXCR, one row per CDR3 protein. The sample gives almost 550,000 distinct CDR3 sequences, approximately 15% of which show up once; roughly a quarter is in the top ten. Sequenced: CD8+ T cells from PBMCs. The receptor set was obtained from a human donor in good health (CMV status not recorded). Some clones in this sample may be carry-over from other donors' samples.

This clonotype was seen ten or more times. The chain joins TRBV14 to TRBJ1-6; a weak D match, TRBD1 (5 bases). V lost 0 bases and J 9 bases, leaving 18 bases between the germline ends. The CDR3 contains 17 residues. Germline assignment: CDR1 SGHDN and CDR2 FVKESK. CDR3 sequence reads: CASSQDPGPPGGSPLHF. DNA for the CDR3: TGTGCCAGCAGCCAAGATCCCGGGCCGCCTGGGGGTTCACCCCTCCACTTT.

There are many counts of this clonotype. J is TRBJ1-5 and V is TRBV7-9; a weak D match, TRBD1 (6 bases). Germline V CDR1 and CDR2: SEHNR, FQNEAQ (reference sequence). Deletions cut 5 bases from V and 5 bases from J, with 13 bases between. The CDR3 extends over 14 amino acids. CDR3 bases: TGTGCCAGCAGCGAGACACAGGGAGATCAGCCCCAGCATTTT. This translates into CASSETQGDQPQHF.

Remarks on this clonotype: An end of the junction does not agree with germline; a read error may underlie this. The gene calls are TRBV7-9 and TRBJ1-1; D gene unclear. The V gene's germline CDR1 is SEHNR and CDR2 FQNEAQ (reference sequence). The CDR3 covers 16 residues. CDR3 nucleotide sequence: TGTGTCAGCGTAGGGTCCGGCCTTCCCTGGGAGACTGAAGCTTTCTTT. It encodes CVSVGSGLPWETEAFF.

This clonotype was picked up many times. The gene calls are TRBV5-1 and TRBJ2-7, with 7 bases matching TRBD1. The germline V gene encodes CDR1 SGHRS and CDR2 YFSETQ. The CDR3 runs to 15 residues. The ends lost 0 bases at V and 2 bases at J; junction bases unmatched: 5. The CDR3 protein is CASSLEQGLTYEQYF. CDR3 nucleotide sequence: TGCGCCAGCAGCTTGGAACAGGGGCTAACCTACGAGCAGTACTTC.

This clonotype was observed many times. This chain uses TRBV7-8 with TRBJ1-5; tentative D call: TRBD1 (5 bases). Trimming left V 1 base short and J 5 bases short, with 15 bases between. This CDR3 region has 16 residues. Germline CDR1 is SGHVS and CDR2 is FQNEAQ. In nucleotides, the CDR3 is TGTGCCAGCAGCTTAGAAGGTCAGGGTGTATATCAGCCCCAGCATTTT. It specifies CASSLEGQGVYQPQHF.

The table lists this clonotype with a count of one. This sequence joins TRBV20-1 and TRBJ2-1; D tentatively fits TRBD1 or TRBD2 (5 bases each). Germline V CDR1 and CDR2: DFQATT, SNEGSKA (reference sequence). The CDR3 length is 12 residues. The CDR3 DNA follows: TGCAGGGTTAGAGATTGGGGGAATGAGCAGTTCTTC. This sequence encodes CRVRDWGNEQFF.

This clonotype was seen a handful of times. The chain combines TRBV7-9 with TRBJ2-5, with 10 bases fitting TRBD2. Germline loops: CDR1 SEHNR, CDR2 FQNEAQ (reference sequence). Unmatched junction bases numbered 10, after V lost 7 bases and J lost 5 bases. The CDR3 length is 15 residues. CDR3 residues: CASKWGSGGPETQYF. CDR3 coding DNA: TGTGCCAGCAAGTGGGGTAGCGGGGGGCCGGAGACCCAGTACTTC.

This clonotype has at least ten counts. The rearrangement joins TRBV20-1 to TRBJ2-5, with D unclear. The germline V gene encodes CDR1 DFQATT and CDR2 SNEGSKA (reference sequence). The CDR3 length is 14 residues. The germline V and J ends were trimmed by 6 bases and 7 bases, with 21 bases remaining between them. The CDR3 DNA reads as TGCAGTGCCGCCCCTGTTCCAATCTCAGGGACCCAGTACTTC. Its translation: CSAAPVPISGTQYF.

V and J are TRBV15 and TRBJ2-7; D is ambiguous. CDR1 is LNHNV, CDR2 YYDKDF, per germline (reference sequence). Trimming pared 1 base from V and 0 bases from J, leaving 13 bases between. CDR3 length: 16 amino acids. CDR3 sequence reads: CATSRAREIDSYEQYF. The CDR3 nucleotides read TGTGCCACCAGCAGAGCCCGAGAGATTGACTCCTACGAGCAGTACTTC. The variable domain in full, completed from reference TRBV15 and TRBJ2-7, reads DAMVIQNPRYQVTQFGKPVTLSCSQTLNHNVMYWYQQKSSQAPKLLFHYYDKDFNNEADTPDNFQSRRPNTSFCFLDIRSPGLGDTAMYLCATSRAREIDSYEQYFGPGTRLTVT.

This clonotype was recorded many times. This chain links TRBV7-8 with TRBJ2-2; 10 positions agree with TRBD2. CDR1 is SGHVS and CDR2 is FQNEAQ in the germline V gene. Trimming took 1 base from V and 2 from J; bases not matched to a gene: 10. The CDR3 covers 19 residues. Here the CDR3 reads CASSLVPAGGGLNTGELFF. CDR3 nucleotide sequence: TGTGCCAGCAGCTTAGTTCCAGCGGGGGGGGGGTTAAACACCGGGGAGCTGTTTTTT. The whole variable domain, remainder taken from reference TRBV7-8 and TRBJ2-2, is GAGVSQSPRYKVAKRGQDVALRCDPISGHVSLFWYQQALGQGPEFLTYFQNEAQLDKSGLPSDRFFAERPEGSVSTLKIQRTQQEDSAVYLCASSLVPAGGGLNTGELFFGEGSRLTVL.

This clonotype was detected ten times or more. The rearrangement uses TRBV7-9 and TRBJ2-7, with 10 bases fitting TRBD1. Germline CDR1 SEHNR, CDR2 FQNEAQ (reference sequence). With V trimmed by 5 bases and J by 9 bases, 7 bases remained unmatched. This CDR3 has 13 amino acids. The CDR3 bases are TGTGCCAGCAGCCCGAGGACAGGGGGGGGGCAGTACTTC. Its protein product is CASSPRTGGGQYF. The variable domain in full, with the rest retrieved from reference TRBV7-9 and TRBJ2-7, is DTGVSQNPRHKITKRGQNVTFRCDPISEHNRLYWYRQTLGQGPEFLTYFQNEAQLEKSRLLSDRFSAERPKGSFSTLEIQRTEQGDSAMYLCASSPRTGGGQYFGPGTRLTVT.

This clonotype was recorded a few times. The chain carries TRBV19 and TRBJ2-3; D could derive from TRBD1 or TRBD2 (6 bases each). The germline V gene encodes CDR1 LNHDA and CDR2 SQIVND (reference sequence). There are 13 residues in the CDR3. V was clipped by 4 bases and J by 4 bases, with 9 bases between them. Written as DNA, the CDR3 is TGTGCCAGTAGTAGGAGGGGGGCAGATACGCAGTATTTT. Amino acids: CASSRRGADTQYF.

The CDR3 reads CAFRQGTNTGELFF. CDR3 bases: TGTGCTTTCCGGCAGGGGACAAACACCGGGGAGCTGTTTTTT. The genes are TRBV7-9 and TRBJ2-2; D is possibly TRBD1 (6 bases). The CDR3 is 14 amino acids. From germline, CDR1 is SEHNR and CDR2 FQNEAQ (reference sequence). Together with reference TRBV7-9 and TRBJ2-2, the CDR3 gives the full variable domain: DTGVSQNPRHKITKRGQNVTFRCDPISEHNRLYWYRQTLGQGPEFLTYFQNEAQLEKSRLLSDRFSAERPKGSFSTLEIQRTEQGDSAMYLCAFRQGTNTGELFFGEGSRLTVL.

A few counts support this clonotype. This chain links TRBV2 with TRBJ2-7; D ambiguous. The CDR3 is made up of 16 amino acids. Germline V gives CDR1 SNHLY, CDR2 FYNNEI. V was clipped by 4 bases and J by 0 bases, with 16 bases between them. The CDR3 is CASSGVFKESSYEQYF. The CDR3 region has the DNA TGTGCCAGCAGTGGGGTTTTTAAGGAAAGCTCCTACGAGCAGTACTTC.

This clonotype occurred many times. The chain joins TRBV5-6 to TRBJ2-1, with 10 bases lining up with TRBD2. Germline loops: CDR1 SGHDT, CDR2 YYEEEE. Trimming removed 0 bases from V and 3 bases from J; junction bases left unmatched: 9. The CDR3 is 18 residues long. The CDR3 loop is CASSLEGASGGLYNEQFF. The CDR3 DNA reads as TGTGCCAGCAGCTTGGAAGGGGCTAGCGGGGGCCTCTACAATGAGCAGTTCTTC.